This is a list of T cell receptor beta chains from one sample in a study of T-cell reconstitution after alpha-beta-depleted transplantation in children. TCRdb itself ran the PCR reads through MiXCR, one entry per CDR3 protein. The sample has around 420,000 distinct CDR3 sequences, about 17% seen once. The sequencing here drew on PBMCs, mostly from graft donor cells, taken 360 days after TCRalphabeta/CD19-depleted stem cell transplant. The receptors come from a boy under two years old who had a stem cell transplant for Wiskott-Aldrich syndrome, so the T cells may come from the graft donor. The CDR3 runs from the conserved cysteine through the conserved F or W. D genes are given only for firm matches. Clone size is stated in some rows and not others, as once, few, many or a class when expanded.

clone size	D gene	CDR3 length	J gene	V gene	CDR3 protein	CDR3 DNA
many	TRBD1	13	TRBJ2-7	TRBV24-1	CATSQGATYEQYF	TGTGCCACCTCCCAGGGGGCTACATACGAGCAGTACTTC
NA	NA	13	TRBJ2-5	TRBV29-1	CSGYYRLQETQYF	TGCAGCGGATACTACCGGCTCCAAGAGACCCAGTACTTC
few	TRBD1	15	TRBJ2-3	TRBV5-1	CASSSRQGSTDTQYF	TGCGCCAGCAGCTCTAGACAGGGGAGCACAGATACGCAGTATTTT
once	TRBD2	16	TRBJ2-3	TRBV7-9	CASSLQAGVGTDTQYF	TGTGCCAGCAGCTTACAAGCGGGAGTGGGCACAGATACGCAGTATTTT
NA	NA	15	TRBJ2-4	TRBV6-5	CASSYSIGPRAIQYF	TGTGCCAGCAGTTACTCGATCGGACCTAGGGCCATTCAGTACTTC
NA	NA	14	TRBJ2-1	TRBV29-1	CSVERGAFYNEQFF	TGCAGCGTTGAGAGAGGGGCCTTCTACAATGAGCAGTTCTTC
NA	NA	13	TRBJ2-5	TRBV7-2	CASSLGGSFTQYF	TGTGCCAGCAGCTTAGGAGGTAGCTTTACCCAGTACTTC
NA	NA	13	TRBJ2-1	TRBV5-1	CASSLGVDYEQFF	TGCGCCAGCAGCCTCGGTGTGGATTATGAGCAGTTCTTC
few	TRBD2	18	TRBJ2-1	TRBV7-6	CASSLDGGLAGEGNEQFF	TGTGCCAGCAGCTTGGACGGGGGACTAGCGGGAGAAGGCAATGAGCAGTTCTTC
few	NA	15	TRBJ1-4	TRBV12-3/TRBV12-4	CASSPLMGGGEKLFF	TGTGCCAGCAGCCCCTTGATGGGAGGTGGTGAAAAACTGTTTTTT
few	TRBD1	15	TRBJ2-1	TRBV5-4	CASFRDSHFYNEQFF	TGTGCCAGCTTCCGGGACAGCCACTTTTACAATGAGCAGTTCTTC
NA	NA	15	TRBJ2-5	TRBV5-1	CASCLIEPTQETQYF	TGCGCCAGCTGCTTGATCGAGCCTACCCAAGAGACCCAGTACTTC
few	NA	15	TRBJ2-5	TRBV5-1	CASSLAPFRRETQYF	TGCGCCAGCAGCTTGGCCCCCTTCAGAAGAGAGACCCAGTACTTC
many	TRBD1	12	TRBJ2-7	TRBV6-5	CASNGQGYEQYF	TGTGCCAGCAACGGACAGGGGTACGAGCAGTACTTC
many	TRBD2	15	TRBJ2-1	TRBV7-2	CASSLAGTSGNEQFF	TGTGCCAGCAGCTTAGCGGGGACTAGCGGAAATGAGCAGTTCTTC
many	NA	17	TRBJ1-2	TRBV18	CASSPKSTGTSNYGYTF	TGTGCCAGCTCACCAAAAAGTACAGGCACCTCCAACTATGGCTACACCTTC
NA	NA	13	TRBJ2-7	TRBV12-3/TRBV12-4	CASSFNPSYEQYF	TGTGCCAGCAGTTTTAACCCGTCCTACGAGCAGTACTTC
once	TRBD2	12	TRBJ2-7	TRBV7-7	CASSLRLAPKYF	TGTGCCAGCAGCTTAAGACTAGCGCCTAAGTACTTC
few	TRBD2	14	TRBJ2-1	TRBV20-1	CSATWTSSYNEQFF	TGCAGTGCTACTTGGACTAGCTCCTACAATGAGCAGTTCTTC
NA	NA	15	TRBJ2-3	TRBV24-1	CATSDRRELTDTQYF	TGTGCCACCAGTGACCGCCGGGAACTCACAGATACGCAGTATTTT
NA	TRBD1	15	TRBJ2-7	TRBV28	CASSFLGQTSYEQYF	TGTGCCAGCAGTTTCTTGGGACAGACCTCCTACGAGCAGTACTTC
few	NA	13	TRBJ2-7	TRBV29-1	CSLVESSVDSKYF	TGCAGCCTCGTGGAGTCCTCCGTGGATAGCAAGTACTTC
NA	NA	15	TRBJ2-2	TRBV7-2	CASSVGQRGIGELFF	TGTGCCAGCAGCGTGGGACAAAGAGGGATCGGGGAGCTGTTTTTT
few	NA	17	TRBJ1-1	TRBV7-9	CASRPTGWKSVGDGAFF	TGTGCCAGCAGGCCTACAGGATGGAAGAGCGTCGGGGACGGGGCTTTCTTT
many	NA	13	TRBJ2-5	TRBV7-6	CASSLVPVETQYF	TGTGCCAGCAGCTTAGTGCCGGTTGAGACCCAGTACTTC
NA	NA	14	TRBJ2-2	TRBV12-3/TRBV12-4	CAFSSRLNTGELFF	TGTGCCTTCTCCAGTCGGCTGAACACCGGGGAGCTGTTTTTT
few	TRBD1	16	TRBJ2-1	TRBV6-2/TRBV6-3	CASSYSRDRVNNEQFF	TGTGCCAGCAGTTATTCCCGGGACAGGGTCAACAATGAGCAGTTCTTC
NA	NA	17	TRBJ1-6	TRBV11-1	CASSLVRQFSYNSPLHF	TGTGCCAGCAGCTTAGTCAGACAGTTCTCCTATAATTCACCCCTCCACTTT
NA	NA	14	TRBJ2-2	TRBV4-3	CASSHSPRGEELFF	TGCGCCAGCAGCCACTCCCCGAGGGGGGAGGAGCTGTTTTTT
few	TRBD2	16	TRBJ2-5	TRBV5-4	CASSLSATTSVETQYF	TGTGCCAGCAGCTTGTCTGCTACTACTAGCGTTGAGACCCAGTACTTC
few	NA	17	TRBJ2-2	TRBV7-2	CASSLLGGVSDTGELFF	TGTGCCAGCAGCTTATTAGGGGGGGTGTCTGACACCGGGGAGCTGTTTTTT
few	NA	13	TRBJ1-2	TRBV28	CASRGGPNYGYTF	TGTGCCAGCCGTGGAGGGCCCAACTATGGCTACACCTTC
NA	NA	16	TRBJ2-7	TRBV5-1	CASSLAVASLIYEQYF	TGCGCCAGCAGCTTGGCCGTAGCTTCCCTAATTTACGAGCAGTACTTC
many	NA	14	TRBJ2-2	TRBV5-1	CASSLIGNTGELFF	TGTGCCAGCAGCTTAATAGGGAACACCGGGGAGCTGTTTTTT
few	NA	16	TRBJ2-3	TRBV29-1	CSVEDGRRASTDTQYF	TGCAGCGTTGAAGACGGTAGGCGAGCCAGCACAGATACGCAGTATTTT
few	NA	11	TRBJ1-4	TRBV6-4	CATQSNEKLFF	TGTGCCACGCAGAGCAATGAAAAACTGTTTTTT
many	TRBD1	16	TRBJ2-3	TRBV12-3/TRBV12-4	CASSSSLDRGPDTQYF	TGTGCCAGCAGTTCTAGCCTGGACAGGGGACCAGATACGCAGTATTTT
NA	TRBD1	15	TRBJ1-4	TRBV12-3/TRBV12-4	CASSGPGQGSEKLFF	TGTGCCAGCAGTGGCCCGGGACAGGGCTCAGAAAAACTGTTTTTT
NA	NA	14	TRBJ2-1	TRBV4-1	CASSQQAVSDEQFF	TGCGCCAGCAGCCAGCAAGCGGTCTCCGATGAGCAGTTCTTC
few	TRBD2	13	TRBJ2-1	TRBV12-3/TRBV12-4	CASSLGSSGEQFF	TGTGCCAGCAGTTTAGGATCTAGCGGTGAGCAGTTCTTC
few	TRBD1	16	TRBJ2-7	TRBV7-8	CASSSTAGTASYEQYF	TGTGCCAGCAGCTCCACCGCCGGGACAGCCTCCTACGAGCAGTACTTC
few	TRBD2	14	TRBJ2-3	TRBV29-1	CSVAASGVGDTQYF	TGCAGCGTTGCAGCTAGCGGGGTTGGAGATACGCAGTATTTT
few	NA	14	TRBJ2-5	TRBV3-1	CASSQAGGEETQYF	TGTGCCAGCAGCCAAGCGGGGGGCGAGGAGACCCAGTACTTC
few	TRBD2	15	TRBJ2-5	TRBV24-1	CATRTPASGTETQYF	TGTGCCACCCGAACACCGGCTAGCGGGACAGAGACCCAGTACTTC
NA	TRBD1	21	TRBJ2-6	TRBV12-3/TRBV12-4	CASSFVPPIGTGNSGANVLTF	TGTGCCAGCAGTTTTGTGCCCCCAATTGGGACAGGGAACTCTGGGGCCAACGTCCTGACTTTC
NA	NA	13	TRBJ1-1	TRBV6-2/TRBV6-3	CASSYSQLQGAFF	TGTGCCAGCAGTTACTCGCAGCTACAGGGAGCTTTCTTT
NA	NA	13	TRBJ1-4	TRBV20-1	CSAREGYEEKLFF	TGCAGTGCTAGAGAAGGGTATGAGGAAAAACTGTTTTTT
few	TRBD2	13	TRBJ2-3	TRBV20-1	CSAKSGGQDTQYF	TGCAGTGCTAAGAGCGGGGGCCAAGATACGCAGTATTTT
NA	TRBD2	17	TRBJ2-3	TRBV24-1	CATSEVGTSGRTDTQYF	TGTGCCACCAGTGAGGTGGGGACTAGCGGGCGCACAGATACGCAGTATTTT
few	NA	15	TRBJ2-3	TRBV28	CASSLLGTSTDTQYF	TGTGCCAGCAGCCTACTAGGCACTAGCACAGATACGCAGTATTTT
NA	TRBD1	12	TRBJ2-3	TRBV10-3	CATGQGPDTQYF	TGTGCCACCGGACAGGGCCCAGATACGCAGTATTTT
few	TRBD1	14	TRBJ1-5	TRBV15	CATSRGGQGPPQHF	TGTGCCACCAGCAGAGGGGGACAGGGGCCCCCCCAGCATTTT
few	TRBD1	14	TRBJ1-2	TRBV7-9	CASSLKTGAYGYTF	TGTGCCAGCAGCTTAAAGACAGGGGCCTATGGCTACACCTTC
many	NA	14	TRBJ2-1	TRBV6-2/TRBV6-3	CASSYISSYNEQFF	TGTGCCAGCAGTTATATTAGCTCCTACAATGAGCAGTTCTTC
few	TRBD1	16	TRBJ2-3	TRBV18	CASSPGTGQSRHTQYF	TGTGCCAGCTCACCGGGGACAGGGCAGTCGAGACATACGCAGTATTTT